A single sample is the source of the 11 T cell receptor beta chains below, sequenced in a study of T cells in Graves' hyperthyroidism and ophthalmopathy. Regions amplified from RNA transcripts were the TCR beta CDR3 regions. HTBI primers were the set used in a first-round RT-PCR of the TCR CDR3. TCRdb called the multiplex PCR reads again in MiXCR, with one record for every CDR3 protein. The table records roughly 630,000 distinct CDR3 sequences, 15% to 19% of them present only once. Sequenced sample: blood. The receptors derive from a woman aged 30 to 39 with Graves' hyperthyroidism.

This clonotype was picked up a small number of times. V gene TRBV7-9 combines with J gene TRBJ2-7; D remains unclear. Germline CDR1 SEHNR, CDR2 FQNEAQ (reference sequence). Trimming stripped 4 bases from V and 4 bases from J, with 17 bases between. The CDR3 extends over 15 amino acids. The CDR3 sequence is CASSYSVTPLYEQYF. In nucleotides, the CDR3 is TGTGCCAGCAGCTACTCCGTGACTCCTCTTTACGAGCAGTACTTC.

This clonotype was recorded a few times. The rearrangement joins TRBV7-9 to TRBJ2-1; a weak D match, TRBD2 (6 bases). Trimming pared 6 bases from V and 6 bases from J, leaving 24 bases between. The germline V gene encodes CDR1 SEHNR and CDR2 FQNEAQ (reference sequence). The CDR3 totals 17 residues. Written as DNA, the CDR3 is TGTGCCAGCAGTCGTTGGGTCGTAAGGGGTAGCGGCAATGAGCAGTTCTTC. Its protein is CASSRWVVRGSGNEQFF.

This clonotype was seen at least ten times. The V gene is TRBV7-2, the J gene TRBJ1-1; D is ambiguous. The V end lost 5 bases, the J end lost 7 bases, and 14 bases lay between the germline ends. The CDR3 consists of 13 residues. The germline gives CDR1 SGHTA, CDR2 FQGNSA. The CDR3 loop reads CASSQRGSGEAFF. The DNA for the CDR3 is TGTGCCAGCAGCCAAAGAGGTTCGGGTGAAGCTTTCTTT.

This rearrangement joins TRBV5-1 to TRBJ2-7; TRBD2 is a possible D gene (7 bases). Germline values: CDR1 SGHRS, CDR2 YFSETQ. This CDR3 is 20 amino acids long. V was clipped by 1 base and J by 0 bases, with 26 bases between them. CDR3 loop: CASSLSFWDASGTSSYEQYF. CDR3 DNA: TGCGCCAGCAGCTTGTCGTTTTGGGACGCCAGCGGGACAAGCTCCTACGAGCAGTACTTC.

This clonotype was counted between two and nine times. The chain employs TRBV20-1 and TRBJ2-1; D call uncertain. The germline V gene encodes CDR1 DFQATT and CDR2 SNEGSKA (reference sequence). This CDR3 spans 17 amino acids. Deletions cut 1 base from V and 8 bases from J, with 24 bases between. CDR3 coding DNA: TGCAGTGCTAGAGTGATTATGGATCCCCCGGCGTGGCATGAGCAGTTCTTC. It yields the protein CSARVIMDPPAWHEQFF.

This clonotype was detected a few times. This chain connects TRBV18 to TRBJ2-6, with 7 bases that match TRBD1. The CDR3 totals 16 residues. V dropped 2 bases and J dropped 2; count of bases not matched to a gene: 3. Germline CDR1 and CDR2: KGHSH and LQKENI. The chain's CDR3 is CASSPETGTGANVLTF. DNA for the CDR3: TGTGCCAGCTCACCAGAGACAGGGACTGGGGCCAACGTCCTGACTTTC.

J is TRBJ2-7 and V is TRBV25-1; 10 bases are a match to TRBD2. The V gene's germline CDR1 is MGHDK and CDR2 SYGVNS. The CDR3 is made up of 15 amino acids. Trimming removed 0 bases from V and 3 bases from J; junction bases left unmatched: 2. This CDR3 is CASSEYGLADYEQYF. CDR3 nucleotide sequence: TGTGCCAGCAGTGAATATGGACTAGCGGACTACGAGCAGTACTTC.

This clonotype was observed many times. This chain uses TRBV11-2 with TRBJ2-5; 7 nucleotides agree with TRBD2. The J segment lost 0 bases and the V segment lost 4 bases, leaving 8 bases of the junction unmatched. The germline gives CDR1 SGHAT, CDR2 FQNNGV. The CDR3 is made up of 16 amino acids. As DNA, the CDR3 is TGTGCCAGCAGCTCTCCGGGAGGAGGGTACCAAGAGACCCAGTACTTC. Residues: CASSSPGGGYQETQYF.

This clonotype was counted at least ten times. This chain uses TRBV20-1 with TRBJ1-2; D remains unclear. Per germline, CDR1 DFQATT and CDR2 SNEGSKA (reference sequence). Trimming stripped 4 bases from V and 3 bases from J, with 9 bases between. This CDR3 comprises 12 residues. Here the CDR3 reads CSAKDGDYGYTF. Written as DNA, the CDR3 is TGCAGTGCTAAGGACGGGGACTATGGCTACACCTTC.

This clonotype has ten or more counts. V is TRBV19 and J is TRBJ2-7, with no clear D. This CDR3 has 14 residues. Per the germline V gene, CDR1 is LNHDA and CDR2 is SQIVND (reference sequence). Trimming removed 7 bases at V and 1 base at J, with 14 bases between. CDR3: CASTETTGSYEQYF. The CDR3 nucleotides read TGTGCCAGTACCGAAACCACTGGATCCTACGAGCAGTACTTC.

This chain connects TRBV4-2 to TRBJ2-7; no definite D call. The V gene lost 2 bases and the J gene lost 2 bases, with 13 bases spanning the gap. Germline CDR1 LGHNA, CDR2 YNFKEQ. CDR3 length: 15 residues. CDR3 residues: CASSQTQGLAYEQYF. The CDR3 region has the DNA TGTGCCAGCAGCCAAACACAAGGCCTTGCCTACGAGCAGTACTTC.